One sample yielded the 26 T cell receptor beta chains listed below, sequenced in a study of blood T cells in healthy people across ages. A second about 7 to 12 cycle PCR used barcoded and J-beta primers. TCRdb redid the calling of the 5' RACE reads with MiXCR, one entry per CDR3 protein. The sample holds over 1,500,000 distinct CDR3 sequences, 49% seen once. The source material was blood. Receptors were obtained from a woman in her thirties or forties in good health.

CDR3 DNA: TGTGCCAGCTCACAGCAAGCGCGAACAGATACGCAGTATTTT. Amino acid sequence: CASSQQARTDTQYF. The chain links TRBV18 to TRBJ2-3; no firm D call. The ends were cut back, 4 bases at V and 3 bases at J, with 11 bases in the middle. The CDR3 is 14 amino acids. Per the germline V gene, CDR1 is KGHSH and CDR2 is LQKENI.

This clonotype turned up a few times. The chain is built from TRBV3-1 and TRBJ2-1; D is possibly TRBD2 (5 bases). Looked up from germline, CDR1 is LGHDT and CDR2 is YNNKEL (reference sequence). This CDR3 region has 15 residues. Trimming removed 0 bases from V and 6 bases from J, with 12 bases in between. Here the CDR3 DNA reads TGTGCCAGCAGCCAAGACCCTCGGGAATTCAATGAGCAGTTCTTC. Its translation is CASSQDPREFNEQFF.

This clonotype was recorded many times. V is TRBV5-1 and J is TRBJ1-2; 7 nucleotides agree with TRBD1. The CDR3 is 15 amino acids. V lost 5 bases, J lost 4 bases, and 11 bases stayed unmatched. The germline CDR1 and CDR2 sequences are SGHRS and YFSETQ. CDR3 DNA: TGCGCCAGCAGGTCCAGCCCGGACAGGTTCTATGGCTACACCTTC. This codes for CASRSSPDRFYGYTF.

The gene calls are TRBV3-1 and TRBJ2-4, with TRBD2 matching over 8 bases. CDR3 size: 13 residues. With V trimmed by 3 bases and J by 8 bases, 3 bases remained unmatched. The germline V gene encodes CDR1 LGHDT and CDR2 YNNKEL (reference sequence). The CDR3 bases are TGTGCCAGCAGCCATCCCGGGGGGGACATTCAGTACTTC. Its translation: CASSHPGGDIQYF.

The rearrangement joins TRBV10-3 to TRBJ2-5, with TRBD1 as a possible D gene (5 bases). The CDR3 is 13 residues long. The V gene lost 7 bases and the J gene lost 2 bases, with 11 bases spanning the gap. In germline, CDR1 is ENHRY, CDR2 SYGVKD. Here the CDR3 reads CAINSQGQETQYF. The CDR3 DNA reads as TGTGCCATCAACTCCCAGGGACAAGAGACCCAGTACTTC.

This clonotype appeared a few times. Here the CDR3 DNA reads TGTGCCACCAGCAGAGAACAGGGGCAGGGCGAGCAGTACTTC. Protein product: CATSREQGQGEQYF. The chain couples TRBV15 to TRBJ2-7, with TRBD1 matching 7 bases. The CDR3 is 14 amino acids. V dropped 0 bases and J dropped 6; count of bases not matched to a gene: 5. Germline CDR1 LNHNV, CDR2 YYDKDF (reference sequence).

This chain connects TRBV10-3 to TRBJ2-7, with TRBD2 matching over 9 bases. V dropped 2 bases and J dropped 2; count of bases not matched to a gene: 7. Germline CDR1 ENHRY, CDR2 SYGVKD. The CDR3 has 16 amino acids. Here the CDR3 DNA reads TGTGCCATCAGTGAGGGGCTAGCGGGGCGCCCCTACGAGCAGTACTTC. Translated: CAISEGLAGRPYEQYF.

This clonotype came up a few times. DNA for the CDR3: TGCAGTGCTCCCCACCTAATACAAGAGACCCAGTACTTC. Amino acid sequence: CSAPHLIQETQYF. This chain connects TRBV20-1 to TRBJ2-5, with unresolved D. The V end was cut by 5 bases, the J end by 2 bases, with 12 bases between. CDR3 size: 13 residues. From germline, CDR1 is DFQATT and CDR2 SNEGSKA (reference sequence).

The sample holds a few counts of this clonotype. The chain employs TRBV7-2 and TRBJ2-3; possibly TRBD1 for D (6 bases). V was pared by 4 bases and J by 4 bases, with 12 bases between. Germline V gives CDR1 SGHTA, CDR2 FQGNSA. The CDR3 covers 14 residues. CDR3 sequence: CASSWDYRADTQYF. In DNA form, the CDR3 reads TGTGCCAGCAGCTGGGATTACAGGGCAGATACGCAGTATTTT.

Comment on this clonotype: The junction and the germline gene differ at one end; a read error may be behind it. CDR3 in DNA: TGCGTCAGCAGCCAAGACAACTCGGGACTGAGAGGAGAGACCCAGTACTTC. Amino acids: CVSSQDNSGLRGETQYF. The chain joins TRBV4-1 to TRBJ2-7, with D perhaps TRBD2 (6 bases). The DNA end favors TRBJ2-5, so the J call may be wrong. Germline assignment: CDR1 MGHRA and CDR2 YSYEKL. CDR3 length: 17 residues.

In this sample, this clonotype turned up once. The chain's CDR3 is CASSPPDRVNTEAFF. The CDR3 DNA sequence: TGTGCCAGCAGCCCTCCGGACAGGGTGAACACTGAAGCTTTCTTT. The rearrangement uses TRBV7-9 and TRBJ1-1; 8 nucleotides align to TRBD1. The CDR3 covers 15 residues. J was trimmed by 0 bases and V by 5 bases; bases with no gene match: 5. The V gene's germline CDR1 is SEHNR and CDR2 FQNEAQ (reference sequence).

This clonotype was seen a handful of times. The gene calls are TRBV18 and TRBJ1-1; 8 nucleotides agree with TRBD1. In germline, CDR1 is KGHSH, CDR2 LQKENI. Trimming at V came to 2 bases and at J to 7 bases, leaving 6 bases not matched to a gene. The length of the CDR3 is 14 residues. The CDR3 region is CASSPRTGSIEAFF. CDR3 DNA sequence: TGTGCCAGCTCACCAAGGACAGGGTCGATTGAAGCTTTCTTT. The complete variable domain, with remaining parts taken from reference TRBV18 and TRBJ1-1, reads NAGVMQNPRHLVRRRGQEARLRCSPMKGHSHVYWYRQLPEEGLKFMVYLQKENIIDESGMPKERFSAEFPKEGPSILRIQQVVRGDSAAYFCASSPRTGSIEAFFGQGTRLTVV.

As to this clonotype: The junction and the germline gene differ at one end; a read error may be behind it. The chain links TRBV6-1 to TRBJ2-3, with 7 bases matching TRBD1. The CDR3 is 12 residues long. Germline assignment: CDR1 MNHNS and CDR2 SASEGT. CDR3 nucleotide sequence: TGTGCCGGCAGTTATACAGGGGCCGCGTGGTATTTT. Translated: CAGSYTGAAWYF.

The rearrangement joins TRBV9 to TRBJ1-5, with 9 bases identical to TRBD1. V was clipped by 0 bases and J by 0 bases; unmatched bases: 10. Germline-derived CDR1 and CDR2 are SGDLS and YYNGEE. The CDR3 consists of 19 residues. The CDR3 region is CASSVECRDRVYSNQPQHF. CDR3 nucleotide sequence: TGTGCCAGCAGCGTAGAATGTCGGGACAGGGTTTATAGCAATCAGCCCCAGCATTTT.

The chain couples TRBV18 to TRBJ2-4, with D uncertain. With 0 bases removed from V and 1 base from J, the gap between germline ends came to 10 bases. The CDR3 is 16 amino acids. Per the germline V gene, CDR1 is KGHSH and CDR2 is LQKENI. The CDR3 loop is CASSPPFSRAKNIQYF. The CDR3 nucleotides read TGTGCCAGCTCACCACCGTTCAGCAGGGCCAAAAACATTCAGTACTTC.

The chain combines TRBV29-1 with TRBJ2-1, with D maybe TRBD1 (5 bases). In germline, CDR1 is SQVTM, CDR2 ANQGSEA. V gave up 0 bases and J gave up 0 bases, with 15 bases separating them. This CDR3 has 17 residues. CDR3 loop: CSVEEIFWGSSYNEQFF. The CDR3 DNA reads TGCAGCGTTGAAGAAATTTTTTGGGGCAGCTCCTACAATGAGCAGTTCTTC.

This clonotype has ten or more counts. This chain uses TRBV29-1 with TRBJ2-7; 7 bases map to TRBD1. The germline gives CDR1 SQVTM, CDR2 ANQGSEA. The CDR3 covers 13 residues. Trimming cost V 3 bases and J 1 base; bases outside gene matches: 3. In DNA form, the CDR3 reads TGCAGCGTTGAGACAGGGATTTCCTACGAGCAGTACTTC. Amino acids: CSVETGISYEQYF.

Here the CDR3 reads CASSLGGMAGYNEQFF. The CDR3 coding sequence is TGTGCCAGCAGCTTAGGAGGTATGGCAGGATACAATGAGCAGTTCTTC. This chain uses TRBV13 with TRBJ2-1, with D hard to call. Germline CDR1 reads PRHDT; CDR2 reads FYEKMQ (reference sequence). CDR3 length: 16 amino acids. V dropped 0 bases and J dropped 4 bases, with 13 bases sitting between them. The full variable domain, with the rest looked up from reference TRBV13 and TRBJ2-1, is AAGVIQSPRHLIKEKRETATLKCYPIPRHDTVYWYQQGPGQDPQFLISFYEKMQSDKGSIPDRFSAQQFSDYHSELNMSSLELGDSALYFCASSLGGMAGYNEQFFGPGTRLTVL.

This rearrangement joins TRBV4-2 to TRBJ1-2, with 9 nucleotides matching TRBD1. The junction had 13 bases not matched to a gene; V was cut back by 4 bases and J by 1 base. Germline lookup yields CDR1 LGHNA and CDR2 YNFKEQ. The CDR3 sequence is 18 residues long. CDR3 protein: CASSRSWDRERNNYGYTF. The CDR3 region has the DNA TGTGCCAGCAGCCGGTCCTGGGACAGGGAGCGGAATAACTATGGCTACACCTTC.

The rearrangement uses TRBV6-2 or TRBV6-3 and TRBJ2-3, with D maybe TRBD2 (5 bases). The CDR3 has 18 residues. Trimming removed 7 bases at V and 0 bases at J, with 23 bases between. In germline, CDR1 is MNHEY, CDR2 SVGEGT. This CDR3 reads CASNRNRAPTGSTDTQYF. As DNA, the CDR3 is TGTGCCAGCAACCGAAACCGGGCTCCAACGGGAAGCACAGATACGCAGTATTTT.

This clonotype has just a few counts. For the CDR3, the DNA is TGTGCCAGCAGCCAAGATCTAGCGGGGGGGAGCAATGAGCAGTTCTTC. As protein: CASSQDLAGGSNEQFF. V and J are TRBV3-1 and TRBJ2-1; 12 bases align to TRBD2. The trim removed 0 bases at V and 6 bases at J, leaving 3 bases unmatched. The CDR3 is 16 amino acids. Germline assignment: CDR1 LGHDT and CDR2 YNNKEL (reference sequence).

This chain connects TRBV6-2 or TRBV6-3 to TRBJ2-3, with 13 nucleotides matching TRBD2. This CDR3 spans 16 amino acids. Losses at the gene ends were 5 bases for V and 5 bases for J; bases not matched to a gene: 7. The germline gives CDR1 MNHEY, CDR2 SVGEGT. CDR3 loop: CASSPGLAGVVDTQYF. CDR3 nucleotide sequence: TGTGCCAGCAGTCCCGGACTAGCGGGGGTTGTAGATACGCAGTATTTT.

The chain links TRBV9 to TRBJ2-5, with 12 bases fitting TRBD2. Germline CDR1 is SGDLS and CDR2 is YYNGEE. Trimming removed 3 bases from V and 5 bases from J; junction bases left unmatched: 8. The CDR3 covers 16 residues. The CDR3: CASSETLAGGRETQYF. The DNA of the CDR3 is TGTGCCAGCAGCGAGACCCTAGCGGGGGGGCGTGAGACCCAGTACTTC.

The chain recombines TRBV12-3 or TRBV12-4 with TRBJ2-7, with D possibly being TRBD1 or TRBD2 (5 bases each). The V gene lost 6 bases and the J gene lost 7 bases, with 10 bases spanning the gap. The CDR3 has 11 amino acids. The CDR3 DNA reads TGTGCCAGCAGGGCCTGGGGGGAGCAGTACTTC. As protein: CASRAWGEQYF.

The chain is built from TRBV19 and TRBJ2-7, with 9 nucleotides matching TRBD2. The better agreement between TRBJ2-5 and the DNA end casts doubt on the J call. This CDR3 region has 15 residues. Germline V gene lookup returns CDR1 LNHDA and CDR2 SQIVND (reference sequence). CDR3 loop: CASMWRGGSRETQYF. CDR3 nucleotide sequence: TGTGCCAGTATGTGGCGGGGGGGCAGTCGAGAGACCCAGTACTTC.

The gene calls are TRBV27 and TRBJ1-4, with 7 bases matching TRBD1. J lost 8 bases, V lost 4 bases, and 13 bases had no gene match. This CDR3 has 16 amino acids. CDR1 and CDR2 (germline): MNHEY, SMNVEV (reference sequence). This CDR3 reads CASSYNRQGSREKLFF. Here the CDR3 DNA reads TGTGCCAGCAGTTATAACAGACAGGGTTCCCGAGAAAAACTGTTTTTT.